The sequence of this TCR beta chain was determined in a study of beta chain features in type 1 diabetes. Using CD45RO/CCR7/CD25/CD127/CD95/CD27, CD4+ naive, central memory, regulatory and stem cell-like memory cells were sorted. Reverse transcription of all isolated RNA meant that expressed TCRB transcripts were sequenced. The assay was immunoSEQ multiplex PCR, and TCRdb's table has in-frame clones only and misses some. The profile shows about 360,000 clones, around 12% of them singletons. The sequenced sample was naive CD4+ T cells from blood. The source is a man aged 18 to 30 in good health.

CDR3 in amino acids: CAYGGGWAQNTGELFF. The CDR3 bases are TGTGCCTATGGGGGGGGGTGGGCCCAGAACACCGGGGAGCTGTTTTTT. V usage is TRBV30 and J usage is TRBJ2-2; 7 bases map to TRBD2. Germline CDR1 GTSNPN, CDR2 SVGIG (reference sequence). V was clipped by 7 bases and J by 1 base; unmatched bases: 12. This CDR3 region has 16 residues.